The source of this T cell receptor (beta chain) is a study of Ad26.COV2.S vaccination and SARS-CoV-2 variants. Overall study context: This donor came from the COV1001 trial of Ad26.COV2.S. Ad26.COV2.S given intramuscularly, once or twice 56 days apart.

This CDR3 comprises 14 residues. Germline-derived CDR1 and CDR2 are SGHRS and YFSETQ. Trimming removed 0 bases at V and 1 base at J, with 7 bases between. Study conclusions and caveats: Researchers reported similar non-spike TCR breadth in vaccine and placebo recipients.

The treatment here: around 19 received Ad26.COV2.S at low or high dose, single or two shots; a few received placebo; per-sample allocation not given. Specimen acquisition occurred on day 63 following the initial vaccine or placebo injection. Its platform was an Ad26 vector, and its expressed antigen was Wuhan-strain SARS-CoV-2 spike. TCRdb keeps only in-frame clones here, not all; method: immunoSEQ multiplex PCR. The data show 300,000 to 500,000 clones, less than 90% seen once. On this clone: Its specificity is not known.

The receptor comes from a person between 18 and 59 years old who received the Ad26.COV2.S COVID-19 vaccine or a placebo. The sample consisted of peripheral blood, taken in a trial of Ad26.COV2.S vaccine versus placebo. The chain uses TRBV5-1 and TRBJ1-1; no definite D call. The CDR3 loop reads CASSLVEGNTEAFF. The CDR3 coding sequence is TGCGCCAGCAGCTTGGTTGAAGGGAACACTGAAGCTTTCTTT.